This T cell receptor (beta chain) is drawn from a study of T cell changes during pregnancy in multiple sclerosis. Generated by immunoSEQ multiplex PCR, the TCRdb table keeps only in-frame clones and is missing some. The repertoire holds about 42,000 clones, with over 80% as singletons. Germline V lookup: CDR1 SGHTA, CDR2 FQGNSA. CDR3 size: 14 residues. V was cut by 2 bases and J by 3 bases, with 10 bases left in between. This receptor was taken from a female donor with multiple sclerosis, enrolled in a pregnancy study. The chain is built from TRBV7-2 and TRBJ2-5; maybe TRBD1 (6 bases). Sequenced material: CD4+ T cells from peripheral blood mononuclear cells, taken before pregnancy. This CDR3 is CASSLLGQKETQYF. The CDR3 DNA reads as TGTGCCAGCAGCTTATTAGGACAGAAAGAGACCCAGTACTTC.